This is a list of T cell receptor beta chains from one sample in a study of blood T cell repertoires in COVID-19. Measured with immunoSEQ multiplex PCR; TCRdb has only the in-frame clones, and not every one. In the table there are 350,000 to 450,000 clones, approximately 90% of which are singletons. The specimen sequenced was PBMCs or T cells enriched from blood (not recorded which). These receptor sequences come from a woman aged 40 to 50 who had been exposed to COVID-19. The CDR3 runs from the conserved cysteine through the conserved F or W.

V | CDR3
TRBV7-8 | CASSLLGLAEGEQFF
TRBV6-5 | CASSYSPLPYEQYF
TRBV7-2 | CASSLVIGQEQFF
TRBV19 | CASNEVSYNSPLHF
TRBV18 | CASSPPRLGTPSFNQPQHF
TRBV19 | CASTGAGAYGANVLTF
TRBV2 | CASSRGIKNTEAFF
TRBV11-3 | CATTAGGSYNEQFF
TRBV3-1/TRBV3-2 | CASSQVVGGEAFF
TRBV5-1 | CASSLAKVAGGPGELFF
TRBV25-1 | CASSEAQGAGGTEAFF
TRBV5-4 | CASSPERGSVETQYF
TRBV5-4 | CASSLTQGKGSPLHF
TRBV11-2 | CASSSKRPGEGYTF
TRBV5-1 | CASSPSGSYGNEQFF
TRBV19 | CAPTSSQETQYF
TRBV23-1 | CASRVRYGYTF
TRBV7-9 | CARPGDEQFF
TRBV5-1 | CASSLGSGLMNTEAFF
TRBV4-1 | CASSQAGQDYGYTF
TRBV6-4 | CASSQLAGLSSYNEQFF
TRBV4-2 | CASSPGGAVGGFQETQYF
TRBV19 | CASSIGVRGKANYGYTF
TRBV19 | CASIGKGQGYEKLFF
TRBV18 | CASSPPVGQKTQYF
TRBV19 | CASTEGTTGGYGYTF
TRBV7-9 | CASSPRYSSTEAFF
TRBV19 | CASRSSGGSQETQYF
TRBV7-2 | CASSLALDEQYF
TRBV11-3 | CASSDLGGGVYEQYF
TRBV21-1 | CAPSPGQGSYEQYF
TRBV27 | CASSFLYNSPLHF
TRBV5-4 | CASSLQLTGGDGYTF
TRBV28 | CASSFVGAGQPQHF
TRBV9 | CASSVEWAGTYNEQFF
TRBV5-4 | CASSSGGTVVQPQHF
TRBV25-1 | CASSQRGALNEQFF
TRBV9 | CASSGRTSGTGEQFF
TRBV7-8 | CASSERDRTDYGYTF
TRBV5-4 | CASSSQGSAEQYF
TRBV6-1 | CASSEARGGSWTEAFF
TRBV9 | CASSVVGAGKNTGELFF
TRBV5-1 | CASSLDRTGSNYGYTF
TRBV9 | CASSVEFPGGPDTQYF
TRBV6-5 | CASSWSRGPNEKLFF
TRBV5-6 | CASSFGTVTMNTEAFF
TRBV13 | CASSLRHQENTGELFF
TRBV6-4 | CASRDSANYGYTF
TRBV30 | CAWTPRLNTEAFF
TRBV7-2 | CASSLAIGVNYGYTF